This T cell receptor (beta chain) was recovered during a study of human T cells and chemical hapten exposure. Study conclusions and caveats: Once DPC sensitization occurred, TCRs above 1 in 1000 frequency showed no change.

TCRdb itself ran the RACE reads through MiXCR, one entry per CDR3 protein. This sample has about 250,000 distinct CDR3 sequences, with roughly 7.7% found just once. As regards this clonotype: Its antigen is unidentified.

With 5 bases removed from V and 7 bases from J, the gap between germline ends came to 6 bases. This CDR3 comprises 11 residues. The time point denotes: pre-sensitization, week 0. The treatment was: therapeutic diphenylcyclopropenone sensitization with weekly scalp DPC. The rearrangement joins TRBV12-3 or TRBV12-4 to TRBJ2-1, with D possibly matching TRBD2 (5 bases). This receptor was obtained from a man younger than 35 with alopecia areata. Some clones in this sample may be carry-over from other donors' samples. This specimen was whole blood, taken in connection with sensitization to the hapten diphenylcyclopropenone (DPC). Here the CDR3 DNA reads TGTGCCAGCAGTGGACTGAATGAGCAGTTCTTC. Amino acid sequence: CASSGLNEQFF.